The present TCR beta chain was sequenced within a study of cytomegalovirus exposure and HLA in healthy donors. Overall study findings and caveats: The dataset shows that most TCR sequences were rare, while some public TCRs occurred in many donors.

The primer mix had 60 Vbeta and 13 Jbeta primers. The table came from immunoSEQ multiplex PCR; TCRdb's copy has only in-frame clones and leaves some out. The repertoire holds 90,000 to 100,000 clones, with roughly 70% as singletons. A remark on this clone: Its antigen remains unknown.

The V gene end was trimmed by 0 bases and the J gene end by 2 bases; junction bases not matched to a gene: 4. This CDR3 contains 15 residues. Germline CDR1 reads SGHNT; CDR2 reads YYREEE (reference sequence). This receptor was taken from a male donor in good health and CMV-seronegative. The sample taken for sequencing was PBMCs. V usage is TRBV5-4 and J usage is TRBJ2-5; 7 bases map to TRBD2. In DNA form, the CDR3 reads TGTGCCAGCAGCTTGGGGGGGAGGGCACAAGAGACCCAGTACTTC. Translated, it gives CASSLGGRAQETQYF.